What follows are 3 T cell receptor beta chains derived from one specimen sequenced in a study of cytomegalovirus exposure and HLA in healthy donors. The PCR used 60 Vbeta and 13 Jbeta primers. Method: immunoSEQ multiplex PCR; TCRdb's copy keeps in-frame clones and lacks some. This table has roughly 120,000 clones, roughly 70% appearing once. The sequenced sample consisted of PBMCs. These receptors were obtained from a woman between 45 and 65 years old in good health and CMV-seropositive.

This chain links TRBV5-1 with TRBJ1-5, with D unclear. Germline CDR1 and CDR2: SGHRS and YFSETQ. V lost 4 bases and J 3 bases, leaving 8 bases between the germline ends. The CDR3 totals 13 residues. The CDR3 DNA reads as TGCGCCAGCAGCGTACAGCCCAATCAGCCCCAGCATTTT. This encodes CASSVQPNQPQHF.

V and J are TRBV2 and TRBJ1-1; D gene unclear. Germline loops: CDR1 SNHLY, CDR2 FYNNEI. The CDR3 is 14 residues long. Deletions cut 2 bases from V and 0 bases from J, with 7 bases between. The CDR3 DNA reads as TGTGCCAGCAGTGAACCGCCGGTGAACACTGAAGCTTTCTTT. This translates into CASSEPPVNTEAFF.

The chain is built from TRBV15 and TRBJ2-7, with 8 bases matching TRBD1. The CDR3 covers 15 residues. Per germline, CDR1 LNHNV and CDR2 YYDKDF (reference sequence). Trimming removed 2 bases from V and 3 bases from J; junction bases left unmatched: 6. CDR3 DNA sequence: TGTGCCACCAGCAGACAAGACAGGGGTAGCTACGAGCAGTACTTC. Translated, it gives CATSRQDRGSYEQYF. Filled out from reference TRBV15 and TRBJ2-7, the complete variable domain reads DAMVIQNPRYQVTQFGKPVTLSCSQTLNHNVMYWYQQKSSQAPKLLFHYYDKDFNNEADTPDNFQSRRPNTSFCFLDIRSPGLGDTAMYLCATSRQDRGSYEQYFGPGTRLTVT.